The T cell receptor (beta chain) under discussion was sequenced for a study of early T cells in non-severe SARS-CoV-2 infection. Looking at the study overall: Sequencing targeted bulk RNA from unsorted whole blood, leaving chains unpaired. Study-wide results and caveats: Clonotype matching in VDJdb favored anti-spike CD8 responses and did not capture private and CD4 specificities.

One entry per CDR3 protein, called by TCRdb with MiXCR from the 5' RACE reads. This sample yields 74,000 or so distinct CDR3 sequences, of which approximately 10% are seen a single time; less than 5% belongs to the top ten. This clonotype came up a few times. Its target is unknown. V shed 8 bases and J shed 8 bases, with 13 bases lying between them. This CDR3 has 12 residues. From germline, CDR1 is MDHEN and CDR2 SYDVKM. The sequenced sample was whole blood. This clonotype was sampled from an adult who was a healthcare worker with PCR-confirmed SARS-CoV-2 infection or an uninfected control (not recorded which). The V call is TRBV28, the J call TRBJ1-5; D gene unclear. CDR3 DNA: TGTGCCAGCGGCGTTCAGCTGGAGCCCCAGCATTTT. As protein: CASGVQLEPQHF.